This T cell receptor beta chain was documented in a study of blood T cell repertoires in COVID-19. Germline V gene lookup returns CDR1 SGHRS and CDR2 YFSETQ. This CDR3 spans 13 amino acids. V lost 5 bases, J lost 4 bases, and 9 bases lay in between. This clone was observed a single time. Only in-frame clones appear in the TCRdb table, and some are missing; sequencing was by immunoSEQ multiplex PCR. In the table there are roughly 390,000 clones, about 89% of which are singletons. This clonotype originated in a woman in her thirties with COVID-19, enrolled during active disease. The specimen sequenced was peripheral blood. This rearrangement joins TRBV5-1 to TRBJ2-2; TRBD1 is a possible D gene (6 bases). The CDR3 sequence is CASRGGFTGELFF. The CDR3 nucleotides are TGCGCCAGCAGAGGGGGTTTCACCGGGGAGCTGTTTTTT. The full variable domain, with the rest looked up from reference TRBV5-1 and TRBJ2-2, is KAGVTQTPRYLIKTRGQQVTLSCSPISGHRSVSWYQQTPGQGLQFLFEYFSETQRNKGNFPGRFSGRQFSNSRSEMNVSTLELGDSALYLCASRGGFTGELFFGEGSRLTVL.